This is a list of T cell receptor beta chains from one sample in a study of blood T cell repertoires in COVID-19. The assay was immunoSEQ multiplex PCR, and TCRdb's table has in-frame clones only and misses some. The data hold 200,000 or so clones, with roughly four fifths observed a single time. The sequenced material came from PBMCs or T cells enriched from blood (not recorded which). All receptors derive from a man aged 35 to 55 who had recovered from COVID-19. CDR3s include the opening cysteine and the closing phenylalanine or tryptophan. A D gene is named only where the DNA matches it firmly. The size entry is marked missing in some rows and otherwise reads once, few, many or a size class.

j_call | cdr3_length | clone_size | d_call | v_call | cdr3_aa | cdr3_nt
TRBJ1-5 | 16 | NA | NA | TRBV19 | CASSIAGGGSNQPQHF | TGTGCCAGTAGTATAGCTGGGGGAGGGAGCAATCAGCCCCAGCATTTT
TRBJ1-6 | 15 | NA | TRBD1 | TRBV5-4 | CASSSGTGLHSPLHF | TGTGCCAGCAGCTCCGGGACAGGGCTTCATTCACCCCTCCACTTT
TRBJ2-7 | 13 | few | NA | TRBV28 | CATLGVLDYEQYF | TGTGCCACCCTCGGAGTTCTCGACTACGAGCAGTACTTC
TRBJ1-2 | 13 | NA | TRBD1 | TRBV10-3 | CAIRKGQGLGYTF | TGTGCCATCAGAAAGGGACAGGGGCTTGGCTACACCTTC
TRBJ1-6 | 13 | NA | NA | TRBV13 | CASSVIERSPLHF | TGTGCCAGCAGCGTTATAGAGAGGTCACCCCTCCACTTT
TRBJ1-2 | 18 | NA | NA | TRBV7-9 | CASSLHQPAIGSLSGYTF | TGTGCCAGCAGCCTTCATCAACCGGCGATAGGGAGCCTCAGCGGCTACACCTTC
TRBJ1-2 | 15 | few | NA | TRBV5-5 | CASSLVGRGVSGYTF | TGTGCCAGCAGCTTGGTGGGCAGGGGTGTCAGTGGCTACACCTTC
TRBJ2-3 | 16 | NA | NA | TRBV6-1 | CASSEVKGIGTDTQYF | TGTGCCAGCAGTGAAGTAAAGGGGATTGGCACAGATACGCAGTATTTT
TRBJ2-2 | 17 | NA | NA | TRBV6-6 | CASSPPGVGRVPGELFF | TGTGCCAGCAGTCCGCCGGGGGTAGGGCGCGTCCCCGGGGAGCTGTTTTTT
TRBJ2-7 | 15 | once | NA | TRBV4-1 | CASSQGRARTGEQYF | TGCGCCAGCAGCCAAGGCCGAGCCCGAACGGGGGAGCAGTACTTC
TRBJ2-5 | 14 | NA | TRBD2 | TRBV10-3 | CAISRRGGGETQYF | TGTGCCATCAGTCGGCGGGGGGGAGGAGAGACCCAGTACTTC
TRBJ2-7 | 13 | NA | NA | TRBV13 | CASSHRDTYEQYF | TGTGCCAGCAGCCACAGGGATACCTACGAGCAGTACTTC
TRBJ2-2 | 15 | few | TRBD2 | TRBV7-6 | CASSLASGGSGELFF | TGTGCCAGCAGCTTAGCCTCGGGGGGATCCGGGGAGCTGTTTTTT
TRBJ2-7 | 14 | NA | NA | TRBV5-4 | CASSLETESYEQYF | TGTGCCAGCAGCTTGGAAACAGAGAGCTACGAGCAGTACTTC
TRBJ2-7 | 16 | NA | TRBD1 | TRBV13 | CASSTTGGTFTYEQYF | TGTGCCAGCAGCACTACAGGGGGCACATTCACCTACGAGCAGTACTTC
TRBJ2-7 | 17 | NA | NA | TRBV3-1/TRBV3-2 | CASSPSGHRAASYEQYF | TGTGCCAGCAGCCCCTCGGGACACAGGGCAGCGTCCTACGAGCAGTACTTC
TRBJ2-2 | 15 | once | NA | TRBV19 | CASSVEGSGTGELFF | TGTGCCAGTAGCGTGGAGGGATCGGGGACCGGGGAGCTGTTTTTT